Following are 17 T cell receptor beta chains from one sample sequenced in a study of OX40 agonist ivuxolimab in advanced cancers. Method: immunoSEQ multiplex PCR; TCRdb's copy keeps in-frame clones and lacks some. The table lists about 62,000 clones, just under 85% of them singletons. Sequenced material: CD4+ or CD8+ T cells sorted from blood, taken in a trial of the OX40 agonist ivuxolimab. The receptors originated from an adult with an advanced solid tumor such as melanoma, head and neck, liver or kidney cancer.

The genes are TRBV5-4 and TRBJ2-4, with D perhaps TRBD1 or TRBD2 (6 bases each). The CDR3 runs 14 residues. Per the germline V gene, CDR1 is SGHNT and CDR2 is YYREEE (reference sequence). Trimming pared 0 bases from V and 7 bases from J, leaving 11 bases between. CDR3 DNA sequence: TGTGCCAGCAGCTTGGAGGGGGGAAGGAACATTCAGTACTTC. As protein: CASSLEGGRNIQYF.

V is TRBV21-1 and J is TRBJ2-6; the DNA was not compared with TRBD2, the D call given in the table. TRBV21-1 is assigned pseudogene status. The CDR3 spans 18 residues. The CDR3 DNA is TGTGCCCACAAGAGAGGGGGGGTACCTCGCTCTGGGGCCAACGTCCTGACTTTC. This codes for CAHKRGGVPRSGANVLTF.

Here the CDR3 DNA reads TGTGCCAGCAGCTTATCAGTACTGGGGGACGAGCAGTACTTC. Its translation is CASSLSVLGDEQYF. The J gene is TRBJ2-7, the V gene TRBV11-2; TRBD1 or TRBD2 may be the D gene (5 bases each). Germline V lookup: CDR1 SGHAT, CDR2 FQNNGV. This CDR3 has 14 residues. Between the trimmed V and J ends, which lost 2 bases and 5 bases, there was a span of 13 bases. Variable domain in full (rest from reference TRBV11-2 and TRBJ2-7): EAGVAQSPRYKIIEKRQSVAFWCNPISGHATLYWYQQILGQGPKLLIQFQNNGVVDDSQLPKDRFSAERLKGVDSTLKIQPAKLEDSAVYLCASSLSVLGDEQYFGPGTRLTVT.

In its sample, this clone was seen a few times. The chain is built from TRBV5-5 and TRBJ2-7, with D unclear. The CDR3 runs 14 residues. Germline V gene sequence: CDR1 SGHKS, CDR2 YYEKEE (reference sequence). Trimming stripped 0 bases from V and 3 bases from J, with 10 bases between. The CDR3 is CASSLAAARYEQYF. The DNA of the CDR3 is TGTGCCAGCAGCTTGGCGGCAGCCCGCTACGAGCAGTACTTC. The full variable domain, in which reference TRBV5-5 and TRBJ2-7 provide the parts outside the CDR3, is DAGVTQSPTHLIKTRGQQVTLRCSPISGHKSVSWYQQVLGQGPQFIFQYYEKEERGRGNFPDRFSARQFPNYSSELNVNALLLGDSALYLCASSLAAARYEQYFGPGTRLTVT.

The rearrangement links TRBV7-9 to TRBJ1-2; D call uncertain. Germline V gene sequence: CDR1 SEHNR, CDR2 FQNEAQ (reference sequence). This CDR3 has 13 residues. Trimming left V 3 bases short and J 2 bases short, with 7 bases between. The CDR3 nucleotides are TGTGCCAGCAGCTTTAGTCAGAACTATGGCTACACCTTC. This sequence encodes CASSFSQNYGYTF.

In its sample, this clone was seen once. This chain connects TRBV27 to TRBJ2-1; D unclear. Germline CDR1 and CDR2: MNHEY and SMNVEV (reference sequence). V lost 5 bases to trimming and J lost 3 bases, with 14 bases between them. CDR3 length: 15 residues. The CDR3 sequence is CASSTRIPLYNEQFF. As DNA, the CDR3 is TGTGCCAGCAGTACGAGGATCCCGCTCTACAATGAGCAGTTCTTC.

The chain combines TRBV19 with TRBJ1-5; D is unclear. The CDR3 is 14 residues long. V shed 1 base and J shed 2 bases, with 6 bases lying between them. CDR1 is LNHDA and CDR2 is SQIVND in the germline V gene (reference sequence). CDR3 residues: CASSIGTRNQPQHF. DNA of the CDR3: TGTGCCAGTAGTATAGGTACCCGCAATCAGCCCCAGCATTTT.

The rearrangement links TRBV6-5 to TRBJ2-6; tentatively, D is TRBD1 (5 bases). The length of the CDR3 is 13 residues. Germline CDR1 reads MNHEY; CDR2 reads SVGAGI. V was trimmed by 8 bases and J by 4 bases, leaving 9 bases between them. The CDR3 spells CASGAAGANVLTF. The CDR3 nucleotides are TGTGCCAGCGGGGCAGCCGGGGCCAACGTCCTGACTTTC.

This clone occurred a few times. V usage is TRBV9 and J usage is TRBJ2-5; the match to TRBD2 covers 10 bases. Germline lookup yields CDR1 SGDLS and CDR2 YYNGEE. With 0 bases clipped from V and 0 bases from J, the junction kept 2 bases outside the gene matches. This CDR3 is built from 16 residues. Written as DNA, the CDR3 is TGTGCCAGCAGCGTAGAAGGACTAGCGGACCAAGAGACCCAGTACTTC. Translation: CASSVEGLADQETQYF.

The rearrangement links TRBV7-8 to TRBJ2-7; the D gene is possibly TRBD1 (5 bases). The length of the CDR3 is 15 residues. Germline V gene sequence: CDR1 SGHVS, CDR2 FQNEAQ. V was trimmed by 5 bases and J by 2 bases, leaving 16 bases between them. The CDR3 is CASSKQGGKAYEQYF. In nucleotides, the CDR3 is TGTGCCAGCAGCAAGCAGGGTGGAAAGGCCTACGAGCAGTACTTC. Full variable domain (missing parts from reference TRBV7-8 and TRBJ2-7): GAGVSQSPRYKVAKRGQDVALRCDPISGHVSLFWYQQALGQGPEFLTYFQNEAQLDKSGLPSDRFFAERPEGSVSTLKIQRTQQEDSAVYLCASSKQGGKAYEQYFGPGTRLTVT.

The table lists this clone with a few counts. The V and J genes are TRBV27 and TRBJ2-1, with 9 bases matching TRBD1. Germline lookup yields CDR1 MNHEY and CDR2 SMNVEV (reference sequence). The CDR3 has 15 residues. Unmatched junction bases numbered 9, after V lost 5 bases and J lost 7 bases. CDR3 in amino acids: CASSLGQGGLNEQFF. DNA of the CDR3: TGTGCCAGCAGTCTGGGACAGGGTGGGTTAAATGAGCAGTTCTTC.

The J gene is TRBJ1-1, the V gene TRBV30; D remains unclear. Trimming stripped 1 base from V and 7 bases from J, with 7 bases between. This CDR3 is 11 amino acids long. Germline assignment: CDR1 GTSNPN and CDR2 SVGIG (reference sequence). The DNA of the CDR3 is TGTGCCTGGAGTGCACAGTTTGAAGCTTTCTTT. Translating it yields CAWSAQFEAFF.

The chain joins TRBV12-5 to TRBJ1-2; 7 bases line up with TRBD1. This CDR3 has 12 residues. Germline CDR1 LGHNT, CDR2 FRNRAP. Trimming took 5 bases from V and 6 from J; bases not matched to a gene: 3. The CDR3 coding sequence is TGTGCTAGTGGTCCGACAGGGAATGGCTACACCTTC. Protein product: CASGPTGNGYTF.

In its sample, this clone was seen once. The V call is TRBV5-4, the J call TRBJ2-3, with a tentative D call TRBD1 (6 bases). V lost 4 bases, J lost 0 bases, and 12 bases lay in between. The V gene's germline CDR1 is SGHNT and CDR2 YYREEE (reference sequence). The CDR3 has 15 amino acids. CDR3 coding DNA: TGTGCCAGCAGCCCGGCAGGGGAGAGCACAGATACGCAGTATTTT. This encodes CASSPAGESTDTQYF.

The chain has TRBV6-5 and TRBJ2-3; 11 bases are a match to TRBD1. The CDR3 sequence is 15 residues long. After removal of 5 bases from V and 6 bases from J, the junction contained 7 bases not matched to a gene. CDR1 is MNHEY, CDR2 SVGAGI, per germline. This CDR3 is CASSPGTGGGDTQYF. The CDR3 nucleotides are TGTGCCAGCAGTCCCGGGACAGGGGGAGGGGATACGCAGTATTTT.

J is TRBJ2-1 and V is TRBV6-5; weak D call: TRBD1 (5 bases). CDR1 is MNHEY and CDR2 is SVGAGI in the germline V gene. Trimming cost V 8 bases and J 4 bases, with 15 bases left between them. The length of the CDR3 is 14 residues. In DNA form, the CDR3 reads TGTGCCAGCCGCGAAGGGGCACCTTACAATGAGCAGTTCTTC. As protein: CASREGAPYNEQFF.

The CDR3 sequence: CASSPGTSGIYEQYF. DNA of the CDR3: TGTGCCAGCAGCCCCGGGACTAGCGGGATCTACGAGCAGTACTTC. The chain links TRBV5-5 to TRBJ2-7; 13 bases agree with TRBD2. The V gene end was trimmed by 4 bases and the J gene end by 3 bases; junction bases not matched to a gene: 4. Germline CDR1 reads SGHKS; CDR2 reads YYEKEE (reference sequence). The CDR3 consists of 15 residues.